This T cell receptor beta chain was observed in a study of blood T cell repertoires in COVID-19. Study summary: There were acute and convalescent COVID-19 samples, and they came from the United States, Italy and Spain.

Original handling: Amplified reference gene primers provided the basis for estimating nucleated cell counts. The table came from immunoSEQ multiplex PCR; TCRdb's copy has only in-frame clones and leaves some out. That table furnishes V, J and clone size, whereas the DNA furnished D and trimming. Among 200,000 to 250,000 clones listed, about nine tenths were seen once. This sequence originates from a man aged 50-59 years who had been exposed to COVID-19. The material sequenced was PBMCs or T cells enriched from blood (not recorded which).

CDR3 residues: CAWRRTSGGMETQYF. CDR3 nucleotides: TGTGCCTGGCGCCGGACTAGCGGGGGTATGGAGACCCAGTACTTC. The chain is built from TRBV30 and TRBJ2-5; 13 bases align to TRBD2. J was trimmed by 5 bases and V by 5 bases; bases with no gene match: 8. CDR1 and CDR2 from the germline V gene are GTSNPN and SVGIG (reference sequence). The CDR3 is 15 residues long. The full variable domain, in which reference TRBV30 and TRBJ2-5 provide the parts outside the CDR3, is SQTIHQWPATLVQPVGSPLSLECTVEGTSNPNLYWYRQAAGRGLQLLFYSVGIGQISSEVPQNLSASRPQDRQFILSSKKLLLSDSGFYLCAWRRTSGGMETQYFGPGTRLLVL.